A single sample gave rise to the 21 T cell receptor beta chains below, sequenced in a study of blood T cell repertoires in COVID-19. Clones were read by immunoSEQ multiplex PCR, and TCRdb kept only the in-frame ones, dropping some. The table records 350,000 or so clones, about 86% of them present only once. The sequencing input was PBMCs or T cells enriched from blood (not recorded which). The receptors were gathered from a woman in her forties with acute COVID-19.

The rearrangement joins TRBV19 to TRBJ1-5, with D tentatively TRBD1 (6 bases). The CDR3 length is 18 residues. Trimming shortened V by 5 bases and J by 0 bases, and 20 bases separated the two germline ends. The germline V gene encodes CDR1 LNHDA and CDR2 SQIVND (reference sequence). CDR3 loop: CASSPQARTAYSNQPQHF. Here the CDR3 DNA reads TGTGCCAGTAGTCCCCAGGCCCGGACAGCTTATAGCAATCAGCCCCAGCATTTT.

The CDR3 protein is CASSLVARVSYNEQFF. For the CDR3, the DNA is TGTGCCAGCAGCTTAGTGGCCAGGGTATCCTACAATGAGCAGTTCTTC. V is TRBV11-1 and J is TRBJ2-1; D is perhaps TRBD1 (5 bases). Germline-derived CDR1 and CDR2 are SGHAT and FQDESV (reference sequence). The V gene lost 1 base and the J gene lost 1 base, with 11 bases spanning the gap. The CDR3 totals 16 residues.

Comment on this clone: Other DNA sequences in this specimen translate into the identical CDR3. The CDR3 nucleotides read TGTGCCAGCTCACCTGGACAGGGCGGCGAGCAGTACTTC. It codes for CASSPGQGGEQYF. The V gene is TRBV18, the J gene TRBJ2-7; the match to TRBD1 covers 8 bases. Germline CDR1 is KGHSH and CDR2 is LQKENI. The CDR3 is 13 amino acids. V dropped 3 bases and J dropped 6; count of bases not matched to a gene: 4. Full variable domain (outside the CDR3, taken from reference TRBV18 and TRBJ2-7): NAGVMQNPRHLVRRRGQEARLRCSPMKGHSHVYWYRQLPEEGLKFMVYLQKENIIDESGMPKERFSAEFPKEGPSILRIQQVVRGDSAAYFCASSPGQGGEQYFGPGTRLTVT.

This clone was seen a handful of times. V and J are TRBV7-8 and TRBJ1-5; weak D call: TRBD1 (6 bases). This CDR3 is 14 amino acids long. Germline V gene sequence: CDR1 SGHVS, CDR2 FQNEAQ. V lost 4 bases to trimming and J lost 5 bases, with 12 bases between them. Written as DNA, the CDR3 is TGTGCCAGCAGCTCCACGGACAGTGATCAGCCCCAGCATTTT. It encodes CASSSTDSDQPQHF.

The rearrangement joins TRBV7-9 to TRBJ2-7; 7 bases fit TRBD2. Per germline, CDR1 SEHNR and CDR2 FQNEAQ (reference sequence). Trimming removed 1 base from V and 0 bases from J; junction bases left unmatched: 3. The CDR3 totals 15 residues. CDR3 loop: CASSLGGGSSYEQYF. The CDR3 DNA reads TGTGCCAGCAGCTTAGGGGGAGGGAGCTCCTACGAGCAGTACTTC.

This rearrangement joins TRBV21-1 to TRBJ1-1; the table's D call, TRBD1, was not checked against the DNA. TRBV21-1 is a pseudogene. The CDR3 is 17 residues long. The CDR3 bases are TGTGCCAGCAGCAAACCAGGACAGGGGATTGTCGGGTGTGAAGCTTTCTTT. Translated, it gives CASSKPGQGIVGCEAFF.

The chain couples TRBV12-3 or TRBV12-4 to TRBJ1-4; weak D call: TRBD1 (5 bases). V lost 2 bases, J lost 8 bases, and 9 bases lay in between. The CDR3 is made up of 13 amino acids. CDR3 bases: TGTGCCAGCAGTTTACAGGGTCGCGAAAAACTGTTTTTT. It specifies CASSLQGREKLFF.

The chain combines TRBV7-2 with TRBJ1-5, with 7 bases identical to TRBD1. This CDR3 spans 19 amino acids. Germline trimming cut 1 base from V and 0 bases from J; bases unmatched to any gene: 12. The germline V gene has CDR1 SGHTA and CDR2 FQGNSA. The CDR3 here is CASSLGWDRGRYSNQPQHF. The CDR3 DNA reads TGTGCCAGCAGCTTAGGGTGGGACAGAGGGCGATATAGCAATCAGCCCCAGCATTTT.

V gene TRBV6-1 combines with J gene TRBJ2-7; D gene unclear. The CDR3 sequence is 16 residues long. The germline CDR1 and CDR2 sequences are MNHNS and SASEGT. The V end lost 4 bases, the J end lost 3 bases, and 19 bases lay between the germline ends. The CDR3: CASSAEAGSIHYEQYF. Written as DNA, the CDR3 is TGTGCCAGCAGTGCCGAAGCAGGATCAATCCACTACGAGCAGTACTTC.

This clone was seen just once. In DNA, the CDR3 is TGTGCCAGCAGCCCAGGGCTCGCTGGAAACACCATATATTTT. This encodes CASSPGLAGNTIYF. The J gene is TRBJ1-3, the V gene TRBV27; maybe TRBD1 (5 bases). CDR1 and CDR2 (germline): MNHEY, SMNVEV (reference sequence). This CDR3 spans 14 amino acids. V lost 6 bases, J lost 2 bases, and 11 bases lay in between.

The chain carries TRBV10-3 and TRBJ1-3, with 7 bases matching TRBD1. V lost 4 bases to trimming and J lost 2 bases; unmatched junction nucleotides: 8. The CDR3 runs to 16 residues. Per the germline V gene, CDR1 is ENHRY and CDR2 is SYGVKD. The CDR3 spells CAISAQGVGAGNTIYF. The CDR3 nucleotides are TGTGCCATCAGTGCGCAGGGGGTAGGAGCTGGAAACACCATATATTTT.

In this sample, this clone turned up once. The CDR3 loop reads CASSPSLGQGTDTQYF. The CDR3 region has the DNA TGTGCCAGCAGCCCATCTCTCGGACAGGGCACAGATACGCAGTATTTT. V and J are TRBV3-1 (or the pseudogene TRBV3-2) and TRBJ2-3; 7 bases match TRBD1. CDR1 and CDR2 (germline): LGHDT, YNNKEL (reference sequence). CDR3 size: 16 residues. The trim removed 4 bases at V and 1 base at J, leaving 8 bases unmatched.

The rearrangement links TRBV27 to TRBJ1-1; TRBD1 matches at 7 bases. Germline V gene data show CDR1 as MNHEY and CDR2 as SMNVEV (reference sequence). This CDR3 contains 15 residues. Losses at the gene ends were 2 bases for V and 8 bases for J; bases not matched to a gene: 11. CDR3 in DNA: TGTGCCAGCAGTTTAGGGACAGATATAATCTTCGAAGCTTTCTTT. Its protein product is CASSLGTDIIFEAFF.

The V and J genes are TRBV7-2 and TRBJ2-7; no reliable D call. CDR1 and CDR2 from the germline V gene are SGHTA and FQGNSA. Trimming left V 2 bases short and J 0 bases short, with 5 bases between. The CDR3 has 13 residues. Here the CDR3 reads CASSLPSSYEQYF. CDR3 coding DNA: TGTGCCAGCAGCTTACCTAGCTCCTACGAGCAGTACTTC. Based on the CDR3 plus reference TRBV7-2 and TRBJ2-7, the full variable domain is GAGVSQSPSNKVTEKGKDVELRCDPISGHTALYWYRQSLGQGLEFLIYFQGNSAPDKSGLPSDRFSAERTGGSVSTLTIQRTQQEDSAVYLCASSLPSSYEQYFGPGTRLTVT.

The genes are TRBV27 and TRBJ1-2; D remains unclear. From germline, CDR1 is MNHEY and CDR2 SMNVEV (reference sequence). The CDR3 totals 13 residues. The V end lost 5 bases, the J end lost 4 bases, and 11 bases lay between the germline ends. Here the CDR3 DNA reads TGTGCCAGCAGTGACCCGGGAAGCTATGGCTACACCTTC. This translates into CASSDPGSYGYTF.

The chain employs TRBV28 and TRBJ1-2; D might be TRBD1 (5 bases). CDR3 size: 17 residues. The germline V gene has CDR1 MDHEN and CDR2 SYDVKM. Trimming shortened V by 4 bases and J by 0 bases, and 18 bases separated the two germline ends. The CDR3 DNA sequence: TGTGCCAGCAGTTCGGCACGAGGCAGGGACTCTAACTATGGCTACACCTTC. Translating gives CASSSARGRDSNYGYTF.

For this clone: This sample also contains other DNA sequences that code for the same CDR3. This chain joins TRBV7-2 and TRBJ1-1; 9 bases are shared with TRBD1. The CDR3 contains 14 residues. Germline trimming cut 5 bases from V and 4 bases from J; bases unmatched to any gene: 5. Germline values: CDR1 SGHTA, CDR2 FQGNSA. The CDR3 is CASSPQGAGTEAFF. The CDR3, as DNA: TGTGCCAGCAGCCCACAGGGGGCGGGCACTGAAGCTTTCTTT. The full variable domain, rest sourced from reference TRBV7-2 and TRBJ1-1, is GAGVSQSPSNKVTEKGKDVELRCDPISGHTALYWYRQSLGQGLEFLIYFQGNSAPDKSGLPSDRFSAERTGGSVSTLTIQRTQQEDSAVYLCASSPQGAGTEAFFGQGTRLTVV.

CDR3 loop: CATADRAYEQYF. As DNA, the CDR3 is TGTGCCACCGCCGACAGGGCCTACGAGCAGTACTTC. The chain has TRBV19 and TRBJ2-7; 7 nucleotides agree with TRBD1. Per germline, CDR1 LNHDA and CDR2 SQIVND (reference sequence). The CDR3 is made up of 12 amino acids. The V gene end was trimmed by 10 bases and the J gene end by 2 bases; junction bases not matched to a gene: 5.

This clone is a singleton in its sample. This chain joins TRBV7-2 and TRBJ1-2, with 7 bases that match TRBD1. The CDR3 extends over 15 amino acids. V shed 3 bases and J 4 bases; nucleotides not matched to a gene: 8. Germline loops: CDR1 SGHTA, CDR2 FQGNSA. CDR3 nucleotides: TGTGCCAGCAGCTTGCGCCGGGACAGAGGCTATGGCTACACCTTC. Its translation: CASSLRRDRGYGYTF.

Remarks on this clone: Distinct nucleotide sequences in the sample also encode this CDR3. V and J are TRBV9 and TRBJ2-7; tentatively, D is TRBD2 (6 bases). CDR1 and CDR2 from the germline V gene are SGDLS and YYNGEE. The CDR3 has 13 residues. Between the trimmed V and J ends, which lost 2 bases and 3 bases, there was a span of 9 bases. The CDR3 loop is CASSVGGSYEQYF. The CDR3 region has the DNA TGTGCCAGCAGCGTCGGGGGAAGCTACGAGCAGTACTTC.

The chain combines TRBV5-1 with TRBJ1-1, with a weak D call TRBD1 (6 bases). The CDR3 totals 15 residues. The V end was cut by 4 bases, the J end by 0 bases, with 13 bases between. Germline assignment: CDR1 SGHRS and CDR2 YFSETQ. The CDR3 loop reads CASSPGDILNTEAFF. In DNA, the CDR3 is TGCGCCAGCAGCCCAGGGGACATTTTGAACACTGAAGCTTTCTTT.